This TCR beta chain was recovered during a study of HIV-infected patients and healthy controls. CDR1 is SGHNT and CDR2 is YYREEE in the germline V gene (reference sequence). The germline V and J ends were trimmed by 0 bases and 3 bases, with 13 bases remaining between them. This CDR3 is 15 amino acids long. The repertoire came from unfractionated whole blood and reflected all unsorted peripheral T cells. Study-wide results and caveats: MAIT alpha-chain CDR3s were frequent in healthy controls, depleted in HIV+. Compared with controls, mean Gini indices were significantly raised in HIV-infected repertoires, possibly indicating oligoclonality. HLA types of the donors remained undetermined.

This clonotype was observed at least ten times. Its antigen is not identified. Alpha and beta constant-region primers primed reverse transcription of about 0.5 ug RNA. Alpha and beta chain libraries were made separately by chain-specific third strand synthesis with multiplexing indices. Each molecule carried a 12-nucleotide identifier made of two joined random hexamers added before amplification. MiXCR was run by TCRdb on the 5' RACE reads, yielding one entry per CDR3 protein. In the table there are some 15,000 distinct CDR3 sequences, under 9.5% of which are singletons. The TCR comes from an adult in good health. Material for sequencing was blood. The V call is TRBV5-4, the J call TRBJ2-7, with D tentatively TRBD1 or TRBD2 (5 bases each). CDR3 amino acids: CASSLEGRRGYEQYF. Written as DNA, the CDR3 is TGTGCCAGCAGCTTGGAGGGACGAAGGGGCTACGAGCAGTACTTC.